The 26 T cell receptor beta chains below all came from one sample that was sequenced in a study of T cell responses to AZD1222 COVID-19 vaccine. The table came from immunoSEQ multiplex PCR; TCRdb's copy has only in-frame clones and leaves some out. Among approximately 120,000 clones listed, approximately 87% were seen once. Sequencing was performed on peripheral blood, taken on day 0 of AZD1222 vaccination. These TCRs come from an adult in good health.

The rearrangement uses TRBV18 and TRBJ1-5; 9 bases align to TRBD1. The germline V gene encodes CDR1 KGHSH and CDR2 LQKENI. V dropped 3 bases and J dropped 2; count of bases not matched to a gene: 2. The CDR3 length is 15 residues. The CDR3 protein is CASSPGQGGNQPQHF. In DNA, the CDR3 is TGTGCCAGCTCACCGGGACAGGGAGGCAATCAGCCCCAGCATTTT.

The chain recombines TRBV3-1 (or the pseudogene TRBV3-2) with TRBJ2-7; 8 bases are a match to TRBD1. With 4 bases clipped from V and 2 bases from J, the junction kept 4 bases outside the gene matches. CDR1 is LGHDT and CDR2 is YNNKEL in the germline V gene (reference sequence). CDR3 length: 14 amino acids. This CDR3 is CASSLQTGAYEQYF. The CDR3 DNA follows: TGTGCCAGCAGCCTCCAGACAGGGGCCTACGAGCAGTACTTC.

This chain links TRBV6-1 with TRBJ2-1; TRBD1 matches at 8 bases. The V gene end was trimmed by 2 bases and the J gene end by 5 bases; junction bases not matched to a gene: 5. This CDR3 spans 15 amino acids. CDR1 is MNHNS, CDR2 SASEGT, per germline. In nucleotides, the CDR3 is TGTGCCAGCAGTGAAAAGGACAGGGCCCACAATGAGCAGTTCTTC. Residues: CASSEKDRAHNEQFF.

This clone was seen a few times. V usage is TRBV7-9 and J usage is TRBJ1-3; D may be TRBD1 (5 bases). Germline CDR1 reads SEHNR; CDR2 reads FQNEAQ (reference sequence). The CDR3 runs to 15 residues. Trimming took 1 base from V and 4 from J, leaving 11 bases between them. CDR3 sequence (DNA): TGTGCCAGCAGCTTAGGAGCTGAGGGGGGAAACACCATATATTTT. As protein: CASSLGAEGGNTIYF.

The chain combines TRBV25-1 with TRBJ2-3; maybe TRBD2 (5 bases). Germline assignment: CDR1 MGHDK and CDR2 SYGVNS. The CDR3 runs 13 residues. Trimming pared 2 bases from V and 8 bases from J, leaving 11 bases between. In nucleotides, the CDR3 is TGTGCCAGCAGTGAACTCTCTGCGGGTACGCAGTATTTT. Amino acids: CASSELSAGTQYF.

The V call is TRBV28, the J call TRBJ1-3; D remains unclear. CDR3 length: 15 amino acids. From germline, CDR1 is MDHEN and CDR2 SYDVKM. V lost 4 bases and J 0 bases, leaving 10 bases between the germline ends. The CDR3 coding sequence is TGTGCCAGCAGTTCGCCTGGGTTCTCTGGAAACACCATATATTTT. The encoded protein is CASSSPGFSGNTIYF.

J is TRBJ1-2 and V is TRBV18, with D unclear. Trimming stripped 2 bases from V and 2 bases from J, with 6 bases between. The CDR3 sequence is 13 residues long. CDR1 is KGHSH and CDR2 is LQKENI in the germline V gene. CDR3 sequence (DNA): TGTGCCAGCTCACCAGGCGGGAACTATGGCTACACCTTC. This codes for CASSPGGNYGYTF.

The chain is built from TRBV11-3 and TRBJ2-7, with 7 bases matching TRBD1. Germline values: CDR1 SGHNT, CDR2 YENEEA. With 8 bases clipped from V and 6 bases from J, the junction kept 16 bases outside the gene matches. The CDR3 sequence is 15 residues long. CDR3 sequence: CASLYSGQTRAEQYF. The CDR3 DNA reads TGTGCCAGCCTTTACTCGGGACAGACTCGTGCCGAGCAGTACTTC.

CDR3 loop: CASRRPAGATPDTQYF. The CDR3 DNA sequence: TGTGCCAGCAGACGCCCAGCGGGAGCCACGCCGGATACGCAGTATTTT. V and J are TRBV28 and TRBJ2-3, with TRBD2 matching 8 bases. This CDR3 comprises 16 residues. Germline CDR1 is MDHEN and CDR2 is SYDVKM. The V segment lost 6 bases and the J segment 6 bases; nucleotides outside the gene matches: 14.

The chain is built from TRBV7-2 and TRBJ2-5; D gene uncertain. V lost 5 bases to trimming and J lost 5 bases, with 12 bases between them. CDR1 is SGHTA and CDR2 is FQGNSA in the germline V gene. This CDR3 comprises 13 residues. In nucleotides, the CDR3 is TGTGCCAGCAGCCCGTTGGTAAGGGAGACCCAGTACTTC. Protein product: CASSPLVRETQYF.

The V gene is TRBV2, the J gene TRBJ2-3, with TRBD2 matching 7 bases. The CDR3 totals 15 residues. Germline values: CDR1 SNHLY, CDR2 FYNNEI. The V segment lost 8 bases and the J segment 2 bases; nucleotides outside the gene matches: 10. The CDR3 coding sequence is TGTGCCAGCGGCCCCGGGACTATCCCCACAGATACGCAGTATTTT. Amino acid sequence: CASGPGTIPTDTQYF. The full variable domain, completed using reference TRBV2 and TRBJ2-3, is EPEVTQTPSHQVTQMGQEVILRCVPISNHLYFYWYRQILGQKVEFLVSFYNNEISEKSEIFDDQFSVERPDGSNFTLKIRSTKLEDSAMYFCASGPGTIPTDTQYFGPGTRLTVL.

This clone showed up just once. The CDR3 region has the DNA TGTGCCAGCAGGGTCCCGGGACTAGGAAAGGACGGGGAGCTGTTTTTT. Translated, it gives CASRVPGLGKDGELFF. The chain combines TRBV2 with TRBJ2-2; 8 nucleotides align to TRBD2. Trimming removed 6 bases from V and 7 bases from J; junction bases left unmatched: 13. Germline CDR1 and CDR2: SNHLY and FYNNEI. The CDR3 loop spans 16 amino acids.

J is TRBJ2-5 and V is TRBV6-5; unclear D gene. Germline assignment: CDR1 MNHEY and CDR2 SVGAGI. Trimming pared 3 bases from V and 0 bases from J, leaving 5 bases between. CDR3 length: 13 amino acids. The CDR3 DNA is TGTGCCAGCAGTTATTCCTACCAAGAGACCCAGTACTTC. Its protein is CASSYSYQETQYF.

This chain joins TRBV28 and TRBJ2-7, with TRBD2 identical over 9 bases. Germline values: CDR1 MDHEN, CDR2 SYDVKM. The CDR3 is made up of 13 amino acids. V trimming: 11 bases; J trimming: 0 bases; junction bases outside the gene matches: 5. The chain's CDR3 is CALSSGSSYEQYF. The CDR3 DNA sequence: TGTGCCCTCAGTAGCGGGAGCTCCTACGAGCAGTACTTC.

This chain joins TRBV5-4 and TRBJ1-3, with 10 positions matching TRBD1. Germline lookup yields CDR1 SGHNT and CDR2 YYREEE (reference sequence). The V gene end was trimmed by 2 bases and the J gene end by 4 bases; junction bases not matched to a gene: 9. This CDR3 comprises 17 residues. The DNA of the CDR3 is TGTGCCAGCAGCTTCTCGATGGGACAGGGGAAGGGAAACACCATATATTTT. It yields the protein CASSFSMGQGKGNTIYF.

This chain joins TRBV6-6 and TRBJ1-1; 9 bases line up with TRBD1. The CDR3 runs to 14 residues. Trimming at V came to 10 bases and at J to 0 bases, leaving 6 bases not matched to a gene. Germline V CDR1 and CDR2: MNHNY, SVGAGI (reference sequence). DNA of the CDR3: TGTGCCATCGGGACAGGGATCCTGAACACTGAAGCTTTCTTT. The encoded protein is CAIGTGILNTEAFF.

V usage is TRBV11-2 and J usage is TRBJ1-2; tentative D call: TRBD1 (6 bases). The CDR3 is made up of 16 amino acids. Germline CDR1 is SGHAT and CDR2 is FQNNGV. Trimming left V 5 bases short and J 0 bases short, with 16 bases between. The CDR3 DNA follows: TGTGCCAGCAGCCGCCTTAGGGGGGCTTCTAACTATGGCTACACCTTC. It is translated as CASSRLRGASNYGYTF.

This clone occurred a few times. The V gene is TRBV5-1, the J gene TRBJ2-1; maybe TRBD1 (6 bases). This CDR3 is built from 17 residues. The germline gives CDR1 SGHRS, CDR2 YFSETQ. With 4 bases removed from V and 6 bases from J, the gap between germline ends came to 23 bases. CDR3 loop: CASSPGSGDPIFNEQFF. CDR3 nucleotide sequence: TGCGCCAGCAGCCCAGGCTCAGGGGACCCCATATTCAATGAGCAGTTCTTC.

J is TRBJ1-5 and V is TRBV28; D is ambiguous. The CDR3 is made up of 14 amino acids. Germline lookup yields CDR1 MDHEN and CDR2 SYDVKM. V was shortened by 6 bases and J by 5 bases, with 14 bases between the two germline ends. CDR3 sequence: CASSLERRDQPQHF. DNA of the CDR3: TGTGCCAGCAGCCTAGAAAGGAGGGATCAGCCCCAGCATTTT.

This clone appeared a single time. The sample contains more than one DNA sequence encoding this CDR3. The rearrangement links TRBV3-1 (or the pseudogene TRBV3-2) to TRBJ2-3; D unresolved. V lost 1 base to trimming and J lost 6 bases, with 8 bases between them. The CDR3 length is 13 residues. CDR1 is LGHDT and CDR2 is YNNKEL in the germline V gene (reference sequence). In DNA form, the CDR3 reads TGTGCCAGCAGCCAAGGTCTGGGGGATACGCAGTATTTT. It specifies CASSQGLGDTQYF.

The J gene is TRBJ1-3, the V gene TRBV28, with unresolved D. In germline, CDR1 is MDHEN, CDR2 SYDVKM. Trimming pared 4 bases from V and 0 bases from J, leaving 10 bases between. CDR3 length equals 15 residues. The CDR3 coding sequence is TGTGCCAGCAGTTCGGGGTTCGACTCTGGAAACACCATATATTTT. Amino acid sequence: CASSSGFDSGNTIYF. The whole variable domain, remainder taken from reference TRBV28 and TRBJ1-3, is DVKVTQSSRYLVKRTGEKVFLECVQDMDHENMFWYRQDPGLGLRLIYFSYDVKMKEKGDIPEGYSVSREKKERFSLILESASTNQTSMYLCASSSGFDSGNTIYFGEGSWLTVV.

The V and J genes are TRBV9 and TRBJ1-2, with D possibly TRBD1 on 6 matching bases. Germline CDR1 is SGDLS and CDR2 is YYNGEE. The CDR3 has 15 amino acids. The V end lost 3 bases, the J end lost 5 bases, and 17 bases lay between the germline ends. The CDR3 DNA reads as TGTGCCAGCAGCGCCCGAGGGGGGGCGTCTTATGGCTACACCTTC. Protein sequence: CASSARGGASYGYTF.

The genes are TRBV5-1 and TRBJ1-2; possible D gene TRBD1, 6 bases. CDR3 length: 15 amino acids. The germline V and J ends were trimmed by 0 bases and 3 bases, with 12 bases remaining between them. Germline V gives CDR1 SGHRS, CDR2 YFSETQ. CDR3 loop: CASSLVTGKHYGYTF. The CDR3 DNA follows: TGCGCCAGCAGCTTGGTCACAGGGAAGCACTATGGCTACACCTTC. The full variable domain, in which reference TRBV5-1 and TRBJ1-2 provide the parts outside the CDR3, is KAGVTQTPRYLIKTRGQQVTLSCSPISGHRSVSWYQQTPGQGLQFLFEYFSETQRNKGNFPGRFSGRQFSNSRSEMNVSTLELGDSALYLCASSLVTGKHYGYTFGSGTRLTVV.

The chain couples TRBV4-3 to TRBJ1-1, with a weak D call TRBD1 (5 bases). Germline assignment: CDR1 LGHNA and CDR2 YSLEER. The germline V and J ends were trimmed by 0 bases and 5 bases, with 16 bases remaining between them. The CDR3 covers 16 residues. The CDR3: CASSQDLGNRGTEAFF. CDR3 DNA sequence: TGCGCCAGCAGCCAAGACTTAGGTAATCGGGGGACTGAAGCTTTCTTT.

This clone appeared once. The chain links TRBV11-2 to TRBJ1-2; 9 bases align to TRBD1. Germline V gene data show CDR1 as SGHAT and CDR2 as FQNNGV. Trimming took 5 bases from V and 7 from J; bases not matched to a gene: 8. The CDR3 sequence is 14 residues long. CDR3 region: CASSPDRGTGGYTF. DNA of the CDR3: TGTGCCAGCAGCCCGGACAGGGGAACTGGTGGCTACACCTTC.

The V gene is TRBV3-1 (or the pseudogene TRBV3-2), the J gene TRBJ1-1, with 7 positions matching TRBD1. CDR3 length: 14 residues. The V gene end was trimmed by 1 base and the J gene end by 1 base; junction bases not matched to a gene: 0. Germline CDR1 LGHDT, CDR2 YNNKEL (reference sequence). The CDR3 reads CASSQGTGNTEAFF. In DNA, the CDR3 is TGTGCCAGCAGCCAAGGGACAGGGAACACTGAAGCTTTCTTT.